A selection of T cell receptor beta chains follows, all from one sample in a study of blood T cell repertoires in COVID-19. Profiling relied on immunoSEQ multiplex PCR, and the TCRdb table lists in-frame clones only, not all of them. The sample yields approximately 290,000 clones, around nine tenths seen once. Material: PBMCs or T cells enriched from blood (not recorded which). The receptors were gathered from a woman in her thirties who had recovered from COVID-19. Both conserved end residues are part of each CDR3. Each record gives: clone size, V gene, D gene, J gene, CDR3 protein, CDR3 DNA. The D gene is left open where the match is weak. Size tells how often a clone was seen (once, few, many) or the class of an expanded clone, and some rows leave it out.

>few|TRBV18|NA|TRBJ1-4
CASSPTRVPTNEKLFF
TGTGCCAGCTCACCGACACGTGTACCAACTAATGAAAAACTGTTTTTT
>NA|TRBV4-3|NA|TRBJ1-2
CASSQDSRGRGDGYTF
TGCGCCAGCAGCCAAGATTCAAGGGGAAGGGGCGATGGCTACACCTTC
>NA|TRBV10-3|TRBD2|TRBJ2-2
CAISDYGGSGRGNTGELFF
TGTGCCATCAGTGATTATGGGGGTAGCGGGAGAGGTAACACCGGGGAGCTGTTTTTT
>NA|TRBV19|NA|TRBJ1-5
CASAPPRKVLGGNSNQPQHF
TGTGCCAGTGCCCCCCCTAGAAAGGTCTTGGGGGGTAATAGCAATCAGCCCCAGCATTTT
>NA|TRBV4-2|TRBD1|TRBJ1-6
CASSQGDSNSPLHF
TGTGCCAGCAGCCAAGGGGACAGCAATTCACCCCTCCACTTT
>NA|TRBV7-9|TRBD2|TRBJ2-4
CASSNQSPGTSFAKNIQYF
TGTGCCAGCAGCAACCAGTCCCCTGGGACTAGTTTCGCCAAAAACATTCAGTACTTC
>NA|TRBV28|TRBD1|TRBJ1-6
CASRISGTGNSPLHF
TGTGCCAGCAGGATTTCCGGGACAGGAAATTCACCCCTCCACTTT
>NA|TRBV5-1|TRBD1|TRBJ2-7
CASSPGQGSYEQYF
TGCGCCAGCAGCCCGGGACAGGGGTCCTACGAGCAGTACTTC
>NA|TRBV11-3|TRBD2|TRBJ2-5
CASSSGLAGEETQYF
TGTGCCAGCAGCTCAGGACTAGCGGGAGAGGAGACCCAGTACTTC
>NA|TRBV19|TRBD2|TRBJ2-7
CASSIVGGSYEQYF
TGTGCCAGTAGTATTGTGGGAGGGTCCTACGAGCAGTACTTC
>NA|TRBV3-1/TRBV3-2|NA|TRBJ2-7
CASSQAQYPSYEQYF
TGTGCCAGCAGCCAAGCACAGTATCCCTCCTACGAGCAGTACTTC
>NA|TRBV29-1|TRBD1|TRBJ1-1
CSVEPGQGNTEAFF
TGCAGCGTTGAGCCGGGACAGGGGAACACTGAAGCTTTCTTT
>NA|TRBV5-4|NA|TRBJ1-3
CASSQQDSGNTIYF
TGTGCCAGCAGCCAGCAGGACAGCGGAAACACCATATATTTT
>NA|TRBV5-4|NA|TRBJ2-5
CASSLAAGTETQYF
TGTGCCAGCAGCTTGGCCGCGGGGACCGAGACCCAGTACTTC
>NA|TRBV7-2|NA|TRBJ2-1
CASSFSMANEQFF
TGTGCCAGCAGCTTTTCAATGGCTAATGAGCAGTTCTTC
>NA|TRBV7-9|NA|TRBJ2-5
CASSLSLGWAAGVWETQYF
TGTGCCAGCAGCTTAAGTTTAGGTTGGGCAGCCGGGGTCTGGGAGACCCAGTACTTC
>NA|TRBV9|NA|TRBJ1-3
CASSVAGVSGNTIYF
TGTGCCAGCAGCGTAGCCGGTGTCTCTGGAAACACCATATATTTT
>NA|TRBV30|NA|TRBJ1-2
CAWTRGSSGYTF
TGTGCCTGGACCAGGGGATCGTCTGGCTACACCTTC
>NA|TRBV28|TRBD2|TRBJ2-3
CASSLVTSGIGVDTQYF
TGTGCCAGCAGTTTGGTGACTAGCGGGATAGGGGTAGATACGCAGTATTTT
>once|TRBV11-3|NA|TRBJ1-1
CASSSYKGTEAFF
TGTGCCAGCAGCTCTTATAAGGGGACTGAAGCTTTCTTT
>NA|TRBV7-8|TRBD1|TRBJ2-2
CASSLGQGPGELFF
TGTGCCAGCAGCTTGGGACAGGGACCCGGGGAGCTGTTTTTT
>NA|TRBV6-5|TRBD1|TRBJ1-2
CASSYRTGDGYTF
TGTGCCAGCAGTTACCGGACAGGGGATGGCTACACCTTC
>few|TRBV18|TRBD1|TRBJ2-1
CASSPPKGQGVDEQFF
TGTGCCAGCTCACCACCCAAAGGACAGGGCGTTGATGAGCAGTTCTTC
>few|TRBV14|TRBD1|TRBJ2-7
CASKKLGTGAGLDF
TGTGCCAGCAAAAAGCTAGGGACAGGGGCTGGATTGGACTTC
>NA|TRBV28|NA|TRBJ2-3
CASSSPQGSGGLDTQYF
TGTGCCAGCAGTTCGCCACAGGGTTCGGGAGGTTTAGATACGCAGTATTTT
>NA|TRBV7-2|NA|TRBJ2-1
CASSRYGRDVSSYNEQFF
TGTGCCAGCAGCCGCTACGGGCGGGACGTAAGCTCCTACAATGAGCAGTTCTTC
>NA|TRBV14|TRBD2|TRBJ2-1
CASSQFTSGIWNEQFF
TGTGCCAGCAGCCAATTTACTAGCGGGATTTGGAATGAGCAGTTCTTC
>NA|TRBV28|TRBD1|TRBJ2-2
CASRDRGITGELFF
TGTGCCAGCCGGGACAGGGGCATCACCGGGGAGCTGTTTTTT
>NA|TRBV19|NA|TRBJ1-5
CASTVRGNQPQHF
TGTGCCAGTACCGTAAGGGGGAATCAGCCCCAGCATTTT
>NA|TRBV6-5|NA|TRBJ1-4
CASGQLNEKLFF
TGTGCCAGCGGTCAGTTAAATGAAAAACTGTTTTTT
>NA|TRBV7-9|TRBD2|TRBJ2-1
CASSPGLADNEQFF
TGTGCCAGCAGCCCGGGACTAGCGGACAATGAGCAGTTCTTC
>NA|TRBV30|NA|TRBJ1-5
CAWSEGVLSNQPQHF
TGTGCCTGGAGCGAGGGGGTTCTAAGCAATCAGCCCCAGCATTTT
>NA|TRBV27|TRBD2|TRBJ2-7
CASSVAGGPYEQYF
TGTGCCAGCAGCGTAGCGGGAGGGCCCTACGAGCAGTACTTC
>once|TRBV4-3|TRBD2|TRBJ2-7
CASSPGTSLVAAYEQYF
TGCGCCAGCAGTCCCGGGACTAGCCTCGTTGCAGCCTACGAGCAGTACTTC
>NA|TRBV4-1|TRBD1|TRBJ1-2
CASSPEPLTGQTYGYTF
TGCGCCAGCAGCCCAGAGCCCCTTACGGGACAGACTTATGGCTACACCTTC
>NA|TRBV5-1|TRBD1|TRBJ1-1
CASSTRTGGTEAFF
TGCGCCAGCAGCACGAGGACAGGTGGGACTGAAGCTTTCTTT
>NA|TRBV4-3|TRBD1|TRBJ1-5
CASSQGGQGLYQPQHF
TGCGCCAGCAGCCAAGGGGGACAGGGGCTTTATCAGCCCCAGCATTTT
>NA|TRBV28|NA|TRBJ2-3
CASSSADTQYF
TGTGCCAGCAGTTCTGCAGATACGCAGTATTTT
>NA|TRBV29-1|NA|TRBJ2-7
CSVGTGRSYEQYF
TGCAGCGTTGGCACCGGGAGATCCTACGAGCAGTACTTC
>NA|TRBV6-5|NA|TRBJ1-1
CASSYSSRSNTEAFF
TGTGCCAGCAGTTACTCTTCCAGGTCGAACACTGAAGCTTTCTTT
>NA|TRBV6-4|TRBD2|TRBJ2-3
CASSDSTQGSGSLTRTQYF
TGTGCCAGCAGTGACTCAACTCAGGGTAGCGGGAGTCTAACACGGACGCAGTATTTT
>few|TRBV7-9|TRBD1|TRBJ1-1
CASTRQDRVFTEAFF
TGTGCCAGCACCAGACAGGACAGGGTCTTTACTGAAGCTTTCTTT
>once|TRBV30|NA|TRBJ2-1
CAWSPFLNEQFF
TGTGCCTGGAGTCCGTTTTTGAATGAGCAGTTCTTC
>NA|TRBV11-2|NA|TRBJ2-5
CASSTGVYGETQYF
TGTGCCAGCAGCACGGGGGTCTATGGGGAGACCCAGTACTTC
>NA|TRBV3-1/TRBV3-2|NA|TRBJ2-7
CASSQGHFSYEQYF
TGTGCCAGCAGCCAAGGACACTTCTCCTACGAGCAGTACTTC
>NA|TRBV19|TRBD2|TRBJ2-6
CASRDGRAHGANVLTF
TGTGCCAGTAGGGACGGGAGGGCCCATGGGGCCAACGTCCTGACTTTC
>NA|TRBV7-9|TRBD1|TRBJ2-1
CASSPWTGPANEQFF
TGTGCCAGCAGCCCATGGACAGGGCCCGCCAATGAGCAGTTCTTC
>NA|TRBV7-3|TRBD2|TRBJ2-3
CASSAPSGRAIDTQYF
TGTGCCAGCAGCGCTCCTAGCGGGAGGGCCATAGATACGCAGTATTTT
>NA|TRBV11-1|NA|TRBJ1-6
CASSLAMQRSNSPLHF
TGTGCCAGCAGCTTAGCCATGCAGAGGTCGAATTCACCCCTCCACTTT
>NA|TRBV10-3|TRBD1|TRBJ2-1
CAISGQGDEQFF
TGTGCCATCAGTGGACAGGGGGATGAGCAGTTCTTC
>few|TRBV7-2|NA|TRBJ1-1
CASYSRSQSNTEAFF
TGTGCCAGCTATTCACGGAGCCAGTCGAACACTGAAGCTTTCTTT
>NA|TRBV15|TRBD1|TRBJ2-7
CATSTTGGYEQYF
TGTGCCACCAGCACGACAGGGGGCTACGAGCAGTACTTC
>once|TRBV10-2|TRBD1|TRBJ2-2
CASRRGRETGELFF
TGCGCCAGCAGAAGGGGGCGTGAGACCGGGGAGCTGTTTTTT
>NA|TRBV7-2|NA|TRBJ2-3
CASSRTDLTDTQYF
TGTGCCAGCAGTCGGACAGACCTCACAGATACGCAGTATTTT
>NA|TRBV15|NA|TRBJ1-1
CATSFQPSRNTEAFF
TGTGCCACCAGCTTTCAACCTAGTCGGAACACTGAAGCTTTCTTT